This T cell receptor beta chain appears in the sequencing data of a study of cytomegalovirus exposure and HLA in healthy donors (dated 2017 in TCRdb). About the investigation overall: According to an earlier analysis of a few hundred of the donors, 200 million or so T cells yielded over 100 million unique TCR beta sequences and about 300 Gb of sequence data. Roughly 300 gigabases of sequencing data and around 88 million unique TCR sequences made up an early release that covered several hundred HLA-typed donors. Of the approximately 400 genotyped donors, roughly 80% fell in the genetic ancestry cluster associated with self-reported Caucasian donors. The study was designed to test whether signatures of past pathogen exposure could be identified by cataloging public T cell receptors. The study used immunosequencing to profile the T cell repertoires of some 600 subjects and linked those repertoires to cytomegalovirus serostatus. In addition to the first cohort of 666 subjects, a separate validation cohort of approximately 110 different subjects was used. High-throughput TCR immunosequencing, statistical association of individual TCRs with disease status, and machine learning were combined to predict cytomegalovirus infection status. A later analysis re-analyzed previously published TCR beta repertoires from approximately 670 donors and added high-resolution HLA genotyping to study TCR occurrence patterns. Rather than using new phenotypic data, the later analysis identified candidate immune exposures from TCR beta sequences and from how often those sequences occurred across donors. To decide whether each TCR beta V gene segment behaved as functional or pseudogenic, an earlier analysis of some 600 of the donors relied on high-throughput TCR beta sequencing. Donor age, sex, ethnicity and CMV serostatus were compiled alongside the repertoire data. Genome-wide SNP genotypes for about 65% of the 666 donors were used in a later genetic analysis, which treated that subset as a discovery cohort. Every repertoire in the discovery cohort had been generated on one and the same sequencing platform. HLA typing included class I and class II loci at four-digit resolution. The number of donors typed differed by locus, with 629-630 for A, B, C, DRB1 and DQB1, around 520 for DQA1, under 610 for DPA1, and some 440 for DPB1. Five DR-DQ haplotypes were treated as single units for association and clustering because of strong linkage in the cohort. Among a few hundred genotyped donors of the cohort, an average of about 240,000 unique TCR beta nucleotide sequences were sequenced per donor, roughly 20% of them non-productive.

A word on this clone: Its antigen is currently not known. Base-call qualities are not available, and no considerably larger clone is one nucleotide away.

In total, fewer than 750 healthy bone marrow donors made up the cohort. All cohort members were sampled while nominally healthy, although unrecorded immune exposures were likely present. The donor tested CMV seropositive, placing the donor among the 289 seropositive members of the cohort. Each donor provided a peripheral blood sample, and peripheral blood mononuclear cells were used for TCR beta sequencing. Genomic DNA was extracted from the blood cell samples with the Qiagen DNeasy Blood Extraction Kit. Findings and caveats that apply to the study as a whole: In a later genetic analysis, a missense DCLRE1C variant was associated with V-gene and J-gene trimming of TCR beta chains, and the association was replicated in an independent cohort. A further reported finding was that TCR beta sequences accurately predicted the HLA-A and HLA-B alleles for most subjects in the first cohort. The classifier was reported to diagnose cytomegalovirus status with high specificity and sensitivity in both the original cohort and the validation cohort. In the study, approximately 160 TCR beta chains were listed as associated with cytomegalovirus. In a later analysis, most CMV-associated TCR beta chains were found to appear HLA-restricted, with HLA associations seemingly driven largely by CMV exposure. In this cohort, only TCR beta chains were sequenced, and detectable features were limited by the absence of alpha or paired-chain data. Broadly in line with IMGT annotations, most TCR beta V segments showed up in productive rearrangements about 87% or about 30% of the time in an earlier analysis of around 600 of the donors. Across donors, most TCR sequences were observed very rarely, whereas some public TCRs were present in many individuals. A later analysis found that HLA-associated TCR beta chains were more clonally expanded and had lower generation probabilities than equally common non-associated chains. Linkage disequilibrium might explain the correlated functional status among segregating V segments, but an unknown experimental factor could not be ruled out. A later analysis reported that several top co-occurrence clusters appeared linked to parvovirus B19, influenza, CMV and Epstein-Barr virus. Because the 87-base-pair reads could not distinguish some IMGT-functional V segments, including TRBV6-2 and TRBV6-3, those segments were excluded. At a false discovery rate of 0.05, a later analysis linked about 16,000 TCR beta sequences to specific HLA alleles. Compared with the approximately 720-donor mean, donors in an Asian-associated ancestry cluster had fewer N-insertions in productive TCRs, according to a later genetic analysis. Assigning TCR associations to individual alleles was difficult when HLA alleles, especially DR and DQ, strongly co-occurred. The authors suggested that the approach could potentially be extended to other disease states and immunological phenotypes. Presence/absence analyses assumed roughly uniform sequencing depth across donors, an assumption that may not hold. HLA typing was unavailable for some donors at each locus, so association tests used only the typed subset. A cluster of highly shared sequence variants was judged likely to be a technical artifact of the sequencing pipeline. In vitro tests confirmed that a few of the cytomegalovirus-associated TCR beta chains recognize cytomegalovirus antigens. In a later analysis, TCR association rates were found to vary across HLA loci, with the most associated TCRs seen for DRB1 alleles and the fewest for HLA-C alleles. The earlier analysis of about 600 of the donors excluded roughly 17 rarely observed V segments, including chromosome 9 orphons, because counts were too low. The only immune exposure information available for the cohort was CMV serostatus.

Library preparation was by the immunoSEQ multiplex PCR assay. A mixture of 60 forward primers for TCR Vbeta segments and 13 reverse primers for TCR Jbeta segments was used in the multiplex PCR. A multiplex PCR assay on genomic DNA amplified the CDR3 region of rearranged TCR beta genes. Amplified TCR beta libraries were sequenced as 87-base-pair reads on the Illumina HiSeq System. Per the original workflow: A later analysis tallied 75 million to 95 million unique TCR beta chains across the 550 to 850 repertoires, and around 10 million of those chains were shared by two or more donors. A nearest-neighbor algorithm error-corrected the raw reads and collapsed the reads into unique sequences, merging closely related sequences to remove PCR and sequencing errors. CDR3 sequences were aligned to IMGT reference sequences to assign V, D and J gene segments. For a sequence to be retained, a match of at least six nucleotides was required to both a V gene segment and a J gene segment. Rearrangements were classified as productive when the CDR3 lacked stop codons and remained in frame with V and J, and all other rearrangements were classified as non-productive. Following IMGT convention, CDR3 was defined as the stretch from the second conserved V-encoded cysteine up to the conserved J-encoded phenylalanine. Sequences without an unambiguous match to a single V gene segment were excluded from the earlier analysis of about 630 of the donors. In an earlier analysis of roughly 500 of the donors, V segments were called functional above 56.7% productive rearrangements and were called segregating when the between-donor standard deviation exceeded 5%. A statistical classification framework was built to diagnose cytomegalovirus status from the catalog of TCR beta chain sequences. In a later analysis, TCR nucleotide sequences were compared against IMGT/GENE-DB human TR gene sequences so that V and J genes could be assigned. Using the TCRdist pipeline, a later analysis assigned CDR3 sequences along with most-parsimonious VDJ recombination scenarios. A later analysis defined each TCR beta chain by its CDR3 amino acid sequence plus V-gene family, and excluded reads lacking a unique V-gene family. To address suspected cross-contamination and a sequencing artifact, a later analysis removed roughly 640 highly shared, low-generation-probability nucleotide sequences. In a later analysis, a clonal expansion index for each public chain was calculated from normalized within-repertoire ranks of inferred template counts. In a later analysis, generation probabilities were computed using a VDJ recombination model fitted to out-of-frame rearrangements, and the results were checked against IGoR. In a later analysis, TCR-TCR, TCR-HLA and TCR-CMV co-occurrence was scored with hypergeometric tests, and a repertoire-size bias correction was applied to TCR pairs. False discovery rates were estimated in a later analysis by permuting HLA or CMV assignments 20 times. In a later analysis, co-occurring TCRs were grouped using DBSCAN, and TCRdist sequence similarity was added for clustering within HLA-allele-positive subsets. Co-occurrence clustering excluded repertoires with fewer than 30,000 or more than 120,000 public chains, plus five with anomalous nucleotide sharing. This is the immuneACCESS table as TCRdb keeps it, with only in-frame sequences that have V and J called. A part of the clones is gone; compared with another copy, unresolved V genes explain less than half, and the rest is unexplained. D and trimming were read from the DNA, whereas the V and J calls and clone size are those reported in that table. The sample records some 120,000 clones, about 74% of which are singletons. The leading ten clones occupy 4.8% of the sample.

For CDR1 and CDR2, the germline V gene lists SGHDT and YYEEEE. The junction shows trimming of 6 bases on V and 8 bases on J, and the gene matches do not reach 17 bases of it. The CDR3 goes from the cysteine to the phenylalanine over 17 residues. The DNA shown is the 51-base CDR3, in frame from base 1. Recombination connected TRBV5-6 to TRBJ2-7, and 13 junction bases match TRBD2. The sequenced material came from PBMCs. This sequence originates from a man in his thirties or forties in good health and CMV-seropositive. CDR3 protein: CASKSGQPGLAGQKQYF. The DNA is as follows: TGTGCCAGCAAATCAGGACAACCGGGACTAGCGGGGCAAAAGCAGTACTTC.